This T cell receptor (beta chain) was sequenced during a study of PD-1 blockade in classical Hodgkin lymphoma. Study results and limitations: Diminished baseline TCR diversity has been reported in newly diagnosed patients relative to healthy donors. Repertoires differed for reasons still undefined, possibly disease activity or prior therapy.

Clones were read by immunoSEQ multiplex PCR, and TCRdb kept only the in-frame ones, dropping some. The sample has 20,000 to 25,000 clones; about 95% are singletons. Time point meaning: newly diagnosed, previously untreated cHL patient sample. The authors compared against newly diagnosed, untreated classical Hodgkin lymphoma PBMCs. The junction had 8 bases not matched to a gene; V was cut back by 4 bases and J by 5 bases. Germline V gene sequence: CDR1 SGHRS, CDR2 YFSETQ. The CDR3 is 14 residues long. Turning to this clone: The antigen is unknown.

The TCR comes from a human donor with classical Hodgkin lymphoma. The chain has TRBV5-1 and TRBJ2-5; TRBD1 aligns across 7 bases. Sequenced material: peripheral blood mononuclear cells (PBMCs). CDR3 amino acids: CASSDQGVGETQYF. The CDR3 DNA is TGCGCCAGCAGCGACCAGGGGGTTGGGGAGACCCAGTACTTC.